These 28 T cell receptor beta chains were all obtained from the same sample, sequenced in a study of T cells after yellow fever vaccination. TCRdb fed the 5' RACE reads into MiXCR, producing one record per CDR3 protein. Here the sample spans 110,000 to 150,000 distinct CDR3 sequences, 6.6% being singletons. The specimen was CD4+ T cells sorted from PBMCs, collected 10 days after the yellow fever booster vaccination. All receptors derive from a man aged 30 to 39 who received the YFV17D yellow fever vaccine.

The rearrangement uses TRBV5-4 and TRBJ2-7; 7 nucleotides match TRBD1. This CDR3 comprises 14 residues. CDR1 is SGHNT, CDR2 YYREEE, per germline (reference sequence). The trim removed 4 bases at V and 11 bases at J, leaving 15 bases unmatched. CDR3 sequence (DNA): TGTGCCAGCAGCGATCAACGGGACAGCTCCAGGAAGTACTTC. This encodes CASSDQRDSSRKYF. Variable domain in full (rest from reference TRBV5-4 and TRBJ2-7): ETGVTQSPTHLIKTRGQQVTLRCSSQSGHNTVSWYQQALGQGPQFIFQYYREEENGRGNFPPRFSGLQFPNYSSELNVNALELDDSALYLCASSDQRDSSRKYFGPGTRLTVT.

This clonotype was counted ten times or more. V gene TRBV7-9 combines with J gene TRBJ1-1; 9 bases are shared with TRBD1. This CDR3 contains 14 residues. Germline V gene lookup returns CDR1 SEHNR and CDR2 FQNEAQ (reference sequence). The V and J ends lost 4 bases and 1 base, in that order; junction bases with no gene match: 1. The CDR3 DNA sequence: TGTGCCAGCAGCTCGGGACAGGGGAACACTGAAGCTTTCTTT. Translated, it gives CASSSGQGNTEAFF.

This clonotype was counted at least ten times. The chain couples TRBV29-1 to TRBJ1-1; 10 bases are a match to TRBD1. The CDR3 covers 14 residues. Trimming took 6 bases from V and 0 from J; bases not matched to a gene: 4. Per germline, CDR1 SQVTM and CDR2 ANQGSEA. This CDR3 is CSVGTGEVNTEAFF. The CDR3 DNA follows: TGCAGCGTGGGGACAGGGGAGGTGAACACTGAAGCTTTCTTT.

This clonotype was seen at least ten times. The chain has TRBV10-1 and TRBJ2-2; no reliable D call. The germline CDR1 and CDR2 sequences are WNHNN and SYGVQD (reference sequence). CDR3 size: 11 residues. V was pared by 9 bases and J by 6 bases, with 8 bases between. The CDR3 bases are TGCGCCAGTGGGTCTCCCGGGGAGCTGTTTTTT. Its translation is CASGSPGELFF.

The V call is TRBV30, the J call TRBJ2-1; possibly TRBD1 for D (6 bases). CDR1 and CDR2 from the germline V gene are GTSNPN and SVGIG (reference sequence). Trimming took 5 bases from V and 4 from J, leaving 9 bases between them. The CDR3 loop spans 12 amino acids. CDR3 sequence reads: CAWLQGYNEQFF. CDR3 bases: TGTGCCTGGTTACAGGGATACAATGAGCAGTTCTTC.

This clonotype was counted ten times or more. The V call is TRBV7-6, the J call TRBJ1-5, with TRBD1 identical over 7 bases. The V gene's germline CDR1 is SGHVS and CDR2 FNYEAQ. CDR3 length equals 15 residues. V was clipped by 3 bases and J by 3 bases; unmatched bases: 5. The CDR3 protein is CASSFSTGTNQPQHF. The DNA of the CDR3 is TGTGCCAGCAGCTTCTCGACAGGGACCAATCAGCCCCAGCATTTT.

This clonotype was seen at least ten times. The chain uses TRBV6-5 and TRBJ1-5, with D hard to call. This CDR3 has 13 amino acids. Trimming pared 7 bases from V and 0 bases from J, leaving 7 bases between. Germline V gene sequence: CDR1 MNHEY, CDR2 SVGAGI. The DNA for the CDR3 is TGTGCCAGCACATGGGTTAGCAATCAGCCCCAGCATTTT. This codes for CASTWVSNQPQHF.

This clonotype has ten or more counts. The chain combines TRBV5-1 with TRBJ1-2; D call uncertain. The CDR3 totals 14 residues. Germline values: CDR1 SGHRS, CDR2 YFSETQ. Trimming stripped 4 bases from V and 8 bases from J, with 18 bases between. Here the CDR3 reads CASSAARGLEGYTF. In DNA form, the CDR3 reads TGCGCCAGCAGCGCCGCCCGAGGGTTGGAGGGCTACACCTTC.

This clonotype was seen ten or more times. The V call is TRBV7-2, the J call TRBJ1-5, with D possibly TRBD1 on 6 matching bases. Germline CDR1 reads SGHTA; CDR2 reads FQGNSA. This CDR3 contains 14 residues. Deletions cut 1 base from V and 3 bases from J, with 7 bases between. CDR3 protein: CASSLGTVNQPQHF. The CDR3 DNA follows: TGTGCCAGCAGCTTAGGGACAGTCAATCAGCCCCAGCATTTT.

As concerns this clonotype: A much larger clonotype is one base distant, so this may be a read error. This rearrangement joins TRBV12-3 or TRBV12-4 to TRBJ2-7, with a possible D match to TRBD1 (6 bases). The V and J ends lost 6 bases and 1 base respectively, with 13 bases between them. This CDR3 is built from 14 residues. CDR3 coding DNA: TGTGCCAGCAGGACCGAGACAGGTTCCTACGAGCAGTACTTC. This translates into CASRTETGSYEQYF.

The table lists this clonotype with many counts. This chain links TRBV20-1 with TRBJ2-3; D is tentatively TRBD1 or TRBD2 (5 bases each). This CDR3 contains 15 residues. V lost 1 base and J 1 base, leaving 12 bases between the germline ends. CDR1 and CDR2 (germline): DFQATT, SNEGSKA (reference sequence). The CDR3 region is CSARVGLGRTDTQYF. The CDR3 DNA follows: TGCAGTGCTAGAGTAGGACTGGGACGCACAGATACGCAGTATTTT.

The V gene is TRBV6-2 or TRBV6-3, the J gene TRBJ2-5; D is perhaps TRBD2 (6 bases). CDR3 length equals 15 residues. Germline V gene lookup returns CDR1 MNHEY and CDR2 SVGEGT. The V gene lost 1 base and the J gene lost 5 bases, with 14 bases spanning the gap. For the CDR3, the DNA is TGTGCCAGCAGTTACTTAGGGGAGGTTTGGGAGACCCAGTACTTC. It is translated as CASSYLGEVWETQYF.

This clonotype was counted many times. The chain joins TRBV2 to TRBJ1-5; tentative D call: TRBD1 (6 bases). The CDR3 consists of 12 residues. CDR1 and CDR2 from the germline V gene are SNHLY and FYNNEI. V lost 7 bases and J lost 7, with 11 bases in between. CDR3 protein: CASTSRGQPQHF. The CDR3 DNA follows: TGTGCCAGCACGAGTAGGGGGCAGCCCCAGCATTTT.

In its sample, this clonotype was seen many times. The chain joins TRBV20-1 to TRBJ2-3; TRBD2 matches at 8 bases. The CDR3 consists of 19 residues. Unmatched junction bases numbered 16, after V lost 0 bases and J lost 2 bases. Per germline, CDR1 DFQATT and CDR2 SNEGSKA (reference sequence). This CDR3 is CSARDPSDGSGIFTDTQYF. The CDR3 DNA is TGCAGTGCTAGAGACCCCTCGGACGGTAGCGGGATCTTCACAGATACGCAGTATTTT.

This clonotype was seen many times. The rearrangement links TRBV18 to TRBJ2-3; D unclear. Trimming stripped 0 bases from V and 2 bases from J, with 9 bases between. CDR3 length: 15 amino acids. Germline V gene data show CDR1 as KGHSH and CDR2 as LQKENI. The CDR3 spells CASSPPLVNTDTQYF. The CDR3 DNA is TGTGCCAGCTCACCACCGTTGGTGAACACAGATACGCAGTATTTT.

This clonotype was picked up many times. The rearrangement uses TRBV9 and TRBJ2-7; D remains ambiguous. Trimming took off 3 bases at V and 7 bases at J, with 14 bases between the two ends. CDR1 and CDR2 from the germline V gene are SGDLS and YYNGEE. The CDR3 spans 13 residues. CDR3 DNA: TGTGCCAGCAGCGGGTACAGTGATGGAGAGCAGTACTTC. As protein: CASSGYSDGEQYF.

This clonotype was found a few times. This chain links TRBV27 with TRBJ2-5; 10 bases are a match to TRBD2. Trimming removed 2 bases from V and 5 bases from J; junction bases left unmatched: 5. The CDR3 has 15 residues. Germline loops: CDR1 MNHEY, CDR2 SMNVEV (reference sequence). The DNA for the CDR3 is TGTGCCAGCAGTTTAGCCCTAGCGGGAGTGGAGACCCAGTACTTC. Translated, it gives CASSLALAGVETQYF.

This clonotype has at least ten counts. The chain carries TRBV6-2 or TRBV6-3 and TRBJ1-2; 8 bases map to TRBD1. There are 15 residues in the CDR3. Per the germline V gene, CDR1 is MNHEY and CDR2 is SVGEGT. V lost 4 bases to trimming and J lost 6 bases; unmatched junction nucleotides: 10. CDR3 residues: CASSSISAGGNGYTF. CDR3 DNA sequence: TGTGCCAGCAGTTCAATTTCGGCAGGGGGCAATGGCTACACCTTC.

This clonotype was recorded at least ten times. The CDR3 coding sequence is TGTGCCAGCAGACTAGCGGGAGGGGAGACCCAGTACTTC. It translates to CASRLAGGETQYF. The chain carries TRBV7-9 and TRBJ2-5, with 13 bases that match TRBD2. The germline CDR1 and CDR2 sequences are SEHNR and FQNEAQ (reference sequence). The CDR3 has 13 amino acids. Losses at the gene ends were 6 bases for V and 5 bases for J; bases not matched to a gene: 0.

This clonotype was seen at least ten times. The chain carries TRBV12-5 and TRBJ2-1, with 7 bases lining up with TRBD2. V lost 0 bases to trimming and J lost 3 bases; unmatched junction nucleotides: 5. CDR1 is LGHNT, CDR2 FRNRAP, per germline. CDR3 size: 16 residues. CDR3 in DNA: TGTGCTAGTGGTTTGGTAGCGGGAAACATCTACAATGAGCAGTTCTTC. As protein: CASGLVAGNIYNEQFF.

In its sample, this clonotype was seen many times. V gene TRBV18 combines with J gene TRBJ1-6; 7 bases line up with TRBD1. Germline V gene data show CDR1 as KGHSH and CDR2 as LQKENI. This CDR3 is 14 amino acids long. The J segment lost 6 bases and the V segment lost 2 bases, leaving 1 base of the junction unmatched. CDR3: CASSPGTANSPLHF. CDR3 nucleotide sequence: TGTGCCAGCTCACCAGGGACAGCTAATTCACCCCTCCACTTT.

This chain connects TRBV4-2 to TRBJ2-7; D gene uncertain. The V end lost 4 bases, the J end lost 3 bases, and 13 bases lay between the germline ends. From germline, CDR1 is LGHNA and CDR2 YNFKEQ. The CDR3 is 14 residues long. The CDR3 reads CASSPGPLCYEQYF. The CDR3 bases are TGTGCCAGCAGCCCCGGACCCCTCTGCTACGAGCAGTACTTC.

V is TRBV6-2 or TRBV6-3 and J is TRBJ1-1, with D hard to call. Germline CDR1 reads MNHEY; CDR2 reads SVGEGT. This CDR3 is 12 amino acids long. Trimming pared 3 bases from V and 1 base from J, leaving 3 bases between. The CDR3 DNA sequence: TGTGCCAGCAGTTATCAGAACACTGAAGCTTTCTTT. Translation: CASSYQNTEAFF.

In its sample, this clonotype was seen a few times. The chain's CDR3 is CASSFSGSRLSGANVLTF. In nucleotides, the CDR3 is TGTGCCAGCAGCTTCAGCGGGAGTCGACTCTCTGGGGCCAACGTCCTGACTTTC. V usage is TRBV7-6 and J usage is TRBJ2-6, with TRBD2 matching 8 bases. V gave up 3 bases and J gave up 0 bases; unmatched junction bases: 7. CDR3 length equals 18 residues. CDR1 and CDR2 (germline): SGHVS, FNYEAQ.

This clonotype was seen ten or more times. V and J are TRBV24-1 and TRBJ2-2, with a weak D call TRBD1 (7 bases). Trimming left V 3 bases short and J 4 bases short, with 11 bases between. The CDR3 has 15 amino acids. Germline-derived CDR1 and CDR2 are KGHDR and SFDVKD. The CDR3 nucleotides are TGTGCCACCAGTGATCCAGGGGGGTTCACCGGGGAGCTGTTTTTT. Its protein is CATSDPGGFTGELFF.

This clonotype was detected many times. The V gene is TRBV7-2, the J gene TRBJ2-1, with D uncertain. The germline gives CDR1 SGHTA, CDR2 FQGNSA. The CDR3 is 14 residues long. The ends were cut back, 1 base at V and 4 bases at J, with 8 bases in the middle. This chain's CDR3 is CASSLEWLYNEQFF. The CDR3 bases are TGTGCCAGCAGCTTAGAGTGGCTATACAATGAGCAGTTCTTC. Full variable domain (remainder filled in from reference TRBV7-2 and TRBJ2-1): GAGVSQSPSNKVTEKGKDVELRCDPISGHTALYWYRQSLGQGLEFLIYFQGNSAPDKSGLPSDRFSAERTGGSVSTLTIQRTQQEDSAVYLCASSLEWLYNEQFFGPGTRLTVL.

This clonotype was recorded at least ten times. The V gene is TRBV19, the J gene TRBJ2-1; D uncertain. V was pared by 6 bases and J by 6 bases, with 6 bases between. CDR1 LNHDA and CDR2 SQIVND come from the germline V gene (reference sequence). The CDR3 runs 11 residues. The CDR3 is CASRTTNEQFF. The CDR3 DNA reads as TGTGCCAGTAGGACGACCAATGAGCAGTTCTTC.

The table lists this clonotype with many counts. The chain is built from TRBV20-1 and TRBJ2-5; tentatively, D is TRBD1 (6 bases). CDR3 length equals 13 residues. Germline loops: CDR1 DFQATT, CDR2 SNEGSKA (reference sequence). The V end was cut by 3 bases, the J end by 4 bases, with 12 bases between. CDR3 nucleotides: TGCAGTGCTAGGAAGACAGGCCCAGAGACCCAGTACTTC. It yields the protein CSARKTGPETQYF.